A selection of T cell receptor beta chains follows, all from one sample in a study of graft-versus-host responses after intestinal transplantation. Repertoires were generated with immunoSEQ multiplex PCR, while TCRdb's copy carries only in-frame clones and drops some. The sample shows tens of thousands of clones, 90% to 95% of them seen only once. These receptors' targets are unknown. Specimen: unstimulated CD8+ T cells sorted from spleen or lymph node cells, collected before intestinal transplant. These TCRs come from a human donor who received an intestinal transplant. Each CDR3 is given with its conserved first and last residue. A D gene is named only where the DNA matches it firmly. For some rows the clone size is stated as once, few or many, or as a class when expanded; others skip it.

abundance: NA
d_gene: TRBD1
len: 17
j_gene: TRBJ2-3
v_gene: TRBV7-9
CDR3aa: CASTTSDKGQEADTQYF
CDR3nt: TGTGCCAGCACTACTTCCGACAAGGGACAGGAGGCAGATACGCAGTATTTT

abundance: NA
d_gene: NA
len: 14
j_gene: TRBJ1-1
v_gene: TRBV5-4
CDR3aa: CASSLDVENTEAFF
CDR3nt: TGTGCCAGCAGCTTGGATGTAGAAAACACTGAAGCTTTCTTT

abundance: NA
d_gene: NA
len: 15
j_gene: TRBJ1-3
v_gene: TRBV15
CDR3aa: CATSRAVPSGNTIYF
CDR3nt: TGTGCCACCAGCAGAGCGGTTCCCTCTGGAAACACCATATATTTT

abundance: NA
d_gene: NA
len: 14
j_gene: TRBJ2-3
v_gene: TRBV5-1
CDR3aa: CASSLGRLTDTQYF
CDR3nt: TGCGCCAGCAGCCTTGGGCGTCTCACAGATACGCAGTATTTT

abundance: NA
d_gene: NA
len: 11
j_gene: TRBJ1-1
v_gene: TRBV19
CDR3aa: CASIRGIEAFF
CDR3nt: TGTGCCAGTATCCGGGGGATTGAAGCTTTCTTT

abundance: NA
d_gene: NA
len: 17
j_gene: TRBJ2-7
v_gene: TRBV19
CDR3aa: CASSPQGASGPSYEQYF
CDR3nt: TGTGCCAGTAGTCCACAGGGGGCTAGCGGGCCTTCCTACGAGCAGTACTTC

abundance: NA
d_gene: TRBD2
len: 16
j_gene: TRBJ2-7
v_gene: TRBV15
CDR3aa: CATSRDAHMGGSEQYF
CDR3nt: TGTGCCACCAGCAGAGATGCCCATATGGGCGGGAGCGAGCAGTACTTC

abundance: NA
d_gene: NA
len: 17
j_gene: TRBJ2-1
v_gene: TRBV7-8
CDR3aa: CASSLWLDKSSYNEQFF
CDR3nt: TGTGCCAGCAGCTTATGGCTGGACAAATCCTCCTACAATGAGCAGTTCTTC

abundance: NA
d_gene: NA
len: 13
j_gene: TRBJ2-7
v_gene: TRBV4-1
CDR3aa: CASSQSLFYEQYF
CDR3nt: TGCGCCAGCAGCCAAAGTCTATTCTACGAGCAGTACTTC

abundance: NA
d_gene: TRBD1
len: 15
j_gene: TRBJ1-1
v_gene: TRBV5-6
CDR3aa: CASSSGTGLNTEAFF
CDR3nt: TGTGCCAGCAGCTCCGGGACAGGTCTGAACACTGAAGCTTTCTTT

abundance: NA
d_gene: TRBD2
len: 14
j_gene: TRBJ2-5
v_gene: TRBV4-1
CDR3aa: CASSGLGAEETQYF
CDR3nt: TGCGCCAGCAGCGGACTAGGTGCGGAGGAGACCCAGTACTTC

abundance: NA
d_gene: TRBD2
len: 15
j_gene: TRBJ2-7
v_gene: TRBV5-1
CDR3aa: CASSTTSGSFNEQYF
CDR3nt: TGCGCCAGCAGCACGACTAGCGGGAGTTTCAACGAGCAGTACTTC

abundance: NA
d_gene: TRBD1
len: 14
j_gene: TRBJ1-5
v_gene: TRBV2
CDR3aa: CASTGRGFNQPQHF
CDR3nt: TGTGCCAGCACCGGCAGGGGGTTTAATCAGCCCCAGCATTTT

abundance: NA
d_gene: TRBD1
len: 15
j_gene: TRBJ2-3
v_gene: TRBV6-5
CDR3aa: CASSLDWTGADTQYF
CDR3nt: TGTGCCAGCAGTCTTGACTGGACAGGGGCAGATACGCAGTATTTT

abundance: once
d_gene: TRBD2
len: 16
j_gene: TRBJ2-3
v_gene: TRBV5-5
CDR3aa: CASSLRREGYTDTQYF
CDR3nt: TGTGCCAGCAGCTTGCGGCGGGAGGGGTACACAGATACGCAGTATTTT

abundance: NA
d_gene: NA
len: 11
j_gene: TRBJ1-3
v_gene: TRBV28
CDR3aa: CASREGAGIYF
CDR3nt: TGTGCCAGCAGGGAAGGAGCTGGCATATATTTT

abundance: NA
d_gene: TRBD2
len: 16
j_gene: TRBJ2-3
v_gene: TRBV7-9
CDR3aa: CASSLAWREGTDTQYF
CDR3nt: TGTGCCAGCAGCTTAGCGTGGCGGGAGGGGACAGATACGCAGTATTTT

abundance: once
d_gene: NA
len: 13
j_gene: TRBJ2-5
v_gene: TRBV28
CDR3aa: CASSFLVQETQYF
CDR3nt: TGTGCCAGCAGTTTTTTAGTACAAGAGACCCAGTACTTC

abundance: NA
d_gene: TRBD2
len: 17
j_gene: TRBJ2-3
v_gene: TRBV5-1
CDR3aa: CASSFRQSGRLTDTQYF
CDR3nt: TGCGCCAGCAGCTTCCGCCAAAGCGGGAGGTTAACAGATACGCAGTATTTT

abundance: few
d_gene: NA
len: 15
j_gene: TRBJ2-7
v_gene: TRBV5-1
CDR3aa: CASSDGQGNSYEQYF
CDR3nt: TGCGCCAGCAGCGATGGCCAGGGGAACTCCTACGAGCAGTACTTC

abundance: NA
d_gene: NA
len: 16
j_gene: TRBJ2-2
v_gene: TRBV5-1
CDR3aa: CASRGGPMEQDGELFF
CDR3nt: TGCGCCAGCAGAGGAGGGCCAATGGAACAAGACGGGGAGCTGTTTTTT

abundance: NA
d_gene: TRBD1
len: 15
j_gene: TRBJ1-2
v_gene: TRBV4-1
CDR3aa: CASSQAPGQGRGYTF
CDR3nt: TGCGCCAGCAGCCAAGCCCCGGGACAGGGTCGTGGCTACACCTTC

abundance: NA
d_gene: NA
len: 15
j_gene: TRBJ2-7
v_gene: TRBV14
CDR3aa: CASSQDGTGQYEQYF
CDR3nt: TGTGCCAGCAGCCAAGATGGTACAGGGCAATACGAGCAGTACTTC

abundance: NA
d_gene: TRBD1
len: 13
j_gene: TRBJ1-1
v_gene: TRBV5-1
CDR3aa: CASSQTGDREAFF
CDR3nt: TGCGCCAGCAGCCAAACAGGGGATCGAGAAGCTTTCTTT

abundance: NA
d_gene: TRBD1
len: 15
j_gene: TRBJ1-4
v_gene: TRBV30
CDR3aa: CAWSRGGTANEKLFF
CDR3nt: TGTGCCTGGAGCCGGGGGGGGACAGCTAATGAAAAACTGTTTTTT

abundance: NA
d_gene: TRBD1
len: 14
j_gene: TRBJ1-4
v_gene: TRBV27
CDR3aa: CASSPTGFGEKLFF
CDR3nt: TGTGCCAGCAGTCCGACAGGGTTTGGCGAAAAACTGTTTTTT

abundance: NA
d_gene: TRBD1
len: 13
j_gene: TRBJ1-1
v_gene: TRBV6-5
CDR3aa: CASSPGQGTEAFF
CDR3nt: TGTGCCAGCAGTCCCGGACAGGGGACTGAAGCTTTCTTT

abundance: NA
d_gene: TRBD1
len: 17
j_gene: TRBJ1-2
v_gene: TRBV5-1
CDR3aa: CASSLRGQGTIDYGYTF
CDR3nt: TGCGCCAGCAGCTTGCGAGGACAGGGTACTATTGACTATGGCTACACCTTC